These 32 T cell receptor beta chains were sequenced from one sample in a study of early T cells in non-severe SARS-CoV-2 infection. TCRdb reanalysed the 5' RACE reads using MiXCR and keeps one entry per CDR3 protein. Of about 52,000 distinct CDR3 sequences listed, more than 9.5% were seen once; the top ten hold less than 15%. Sample: whole blood. All receptors come from an adult who was a healthcare worker with PCR-confirmed SARS-CoV-2 infection or an uninfected control (not recorded which).

This clonotype was seen only a few times. The J gene is TRBJ2-3, the V gene TRBV10-2; D gene uncertain. Germline V CDR1 and CDR2: WSHSY, SAAADI. CDR3 length: 13 residues. V dropped 3 bases and J dropped 5 bases, with 9 bases sitting between them. The CDR3: CASSDPTKDTQYF. In DNA form, the CDR3 reads TGCGCCAGCAGTGACCCGACAAAAGATACGCAGTATTTT.

Ten or more counts support this clonotype. This sequence joins TRBV2 and TRBJ2-2; D call uncertain. V lost 8 bases to trimming and J lost 3 bases, with 13 bases between them. The CDR3 is 14 residues long. Germline values: CDR1 SNHLY, CDR2 FYNNEI. In DNA form, the CDR3 reads TGTGCCAGCGGAAGACACCGGTACACCGGGGAGCTGTTTTTT. Its protein product is CASGRHRYTGELFF.

This clonotype was seen ten or more times. This chain joins TRBV5-1 and TRBJ2-3, with D perhaps matching TRBD1 (6 bases). The germline V gene has CDR1 SGHRS and CDR2 YFSETQ. This CDR3 region has 15 residues. Trimming removed 4 bases at V and 3 bases at J, with 15 bases between. The CDR3 bases are TGCGCCAGCAGCCGGACGCAACAGGGAACAGATACGCAGTATTTT. It encodes CASSRTQQGTDTQYF.

This clonotype was seen a few times. This chain links TRBV5-4 with TRBJ2-5; possibly TRBD2 for D (7 bases). Germline CDR1 and CDR2: SGHNT and YYREEE (reference sequence). CDR3 size: 15 residues. V lost 6 bases, J lost 1 base, and 16 bases lay in between. CDR3 loop: CASKDGGTPQETQYF. The CDR3 DNA reads TGTGCCAGCAAGGACGGGGGGACACCCCAAGAGACCCAGTACTTC.

This clonotype was picked up many times. V and J are TRBV6-1 and TRBJ2-1; 7 nucleotides align to TRBD2. CDR1 and CDR2 (germline): MNHNS, SASEGT. This CDR3 is 17 amino acids long. The J segment lost 0 bases and the V segment lost 1 base, leaving 6 bases of the junction unmatched. Here the CDR3 reads CASSEVRAGSSYNEQFF. The DNA for the CDR3 is TGTGCCAGCAGTGAAGTACGAGCGGGGAGCTCCTACAATGAGCAGTTCTTC.

This clonotype was counted many times. V is TRBV6-5 and J is TRBJ1-1, with a weak D call TRBD1 (5 bases). V was cut by 5 bases and J by 1 base, with 17 bases left in between. CDR3 length equals 16 residues. Germline V gene data show CDR1 as MNHEY and CDR2 as SVGAGI. The CDR3 loop is CASSQRGNSANTEAFF. As DNA, the CDR3 is TGTGCCAGCAGTCAGCGGGGGAATTCGGCGAACACTGAAGCTTTCTTT.

This clonotype turned up a few times. DNA for the CDR3: TGTGCCAGCAGCGTAGAGGGCGGGGCAGACAATGAGCAGTTCTTC. Translating gives CASSVEGGADNEQFF. The gene calls are TRBV9 and TRBJ2-1; maybe TRBD2 (6 bases). The CDR3 has 15 residues. Germline V lookup: CDR1 SGDLS, CDR2 YYNGEE. V dropped 0 bases and J dropped 5 bases, with 12 bases sitting between them.

This clonotype was seen at least ten times. J is TRBJ2-1 and V is TRBV30; TRBD2 agrees at 7 bases. V lost 5 bases, J lost 9 bases, and 10 bases stayed unmatched. The CDR3 is 13 residues long. Germline V gene lookup returns CDR1 GTSNPN and CDR2 SVGIG (reference sequence). The CDR3: CAWSVGGTSEQFF. DNA for the CDR3: TGTGCCTGGTCGGTGGGAGGGACGTCTGAGCAGTTCTTC. The variable domain in full, completed from reference TRBV30 and TRBJ2-1, reads SQTIHQWPATLVQPVGSPLSLECTVEGTSNPNLYWYRQAAGRGLQLLFYSVGIGQISSEVPQNLSASRPQDRQFILSSKKLLLSDSGFYLCAWSVGGTSEQFFGPGTRLTVL.

V usage is TRBV29-1 and J usage is TRBJ2-3; TRBD1 aligns across 9 bases. Germline-derived CDR1 and CDR2 are SQVTM and ANQGSEA. J was trimmed by 4 bases and V by 3 bases; bases with no gene match: 2. This CDR3 region has 13 residues. The CDR3 here is CSVEGQGSDTQYF. For the CDR3, the DNA is TGCAGCGTTGAGGGACAGGGCTCAGATACGCAGTATTTT.

This chain uses TRBV7-9 with TRBJ2-1; 7 nucleotides agree with TRBD2. The CDR3 extends over 15 amino acids. The V gene's germline CDR1 is SEHNR and CDR2 FQNEAQ (reference sequence). Trimming at V came to 8 bases and at J to 1 base, leaving 8 bases not matched to a gene. The CDR3 DNA follows: TGTGCCAGCCTAGGAACGGGAGGATCCTACAATGAGCAGTTCTTC. Residues: CASLGTGGSYNEQFF.

In its sample, this clonotype was seen many times. The rearrangement uses TRBV29-1 and TRBJ2-2, with D possibly being TRBD2 (5 bases). CDR3 length: 13 residues. Germline CDR1 SQVTM, CDR2 ANQGSEA. V lost 5 bases, J lost 1 base, and 8 bases lay in between. The CDR3 sequence is CSVSAGNTGELFF. CDR3 bases: TGCAGCGTTTCTGCGGGGAACACCGGGGAGCTGTTTTTT.

In its sample, this clonotype was seen a few times. The chain recombines TRBV12-3 or TRBV12-4 with TRBJ2-6; 9 bases agree with TRBD1. Trimming cost V 6 bases and J 0 bases; bases outside gene matches: 9. The CDR3 is 18 amino acids. The CDR3 region is CASRPGQGPFSGANVLTF. DNA for the CDR3: TGTGCCAGCAGACCGGGACAGGGCCCATTCTCTGGGGCCAACGTCCTGACTTTC.

This clonotype was recorded at least ten times. The genes are TRBV20-1 and TRBJ2-5; TRBD1 matches at 8 bases. J lost 2 bases, V lost 2 bases, and 7 bases had no gene match. The germline CDR1 and CDR2 sequences are DFQATT and SNEGSKA (reference sequence). The CDR3 runs 15 residues. In DNA, the CDR3 is TGCAGTGCTAGAATGGGACAGGATCCGCAAGAGACCCAGTACTTC. This codes for CSARMGQDPQETQYF.

Many counts were recorded for this clonotype. The rearrangement uses TRBV7-6 and TRBJ2-1; TRBD2 matches at 10 bases. The CDR3 is made up of 17 amino acids. Germline V gene data show CDR1 as SGHVS and CDR2 as FNYEAQ. The ends lost 2 bases at V and 2 bases at J; junction bases unmatched: 6. CDR3 region: CASSLRITSGTYNEQFF. The CDR3 DNA reads TGTGCCAGCAGCTTAAGGATAACTAGCGGGACCTACAATGAGCAGTTCTTC.

This chain uses TRBV20-1 with TRBJ2-3; TRBD2 is a possible D gene (5 bases). Germline-derived CDR1 and CDR2 are DFQATT and SNEGSKA (reference sequence). V dropped 7 bases and J dropped 4 bases, with 9 bases sitting between them. This CDR3 spans 11 amino acids. In nucleotides, the CDR3 is TGCAGTGTAGCGCGCGCAGATACGCAGTATTTT. It specifies CSVARADTQYF.

This clonotype was recorded at least ten times. This chain connects TRBV24-1 to TRBJ1-2, with 8 bases that match TRBD1. The CDR3 has 13 amino acids. V was clipped by 5 bases and J by 4 bases; unmatched bases: 2. Germline V gives CDR1 KGHDR, CDR2 SFDVKD. CDR3 nucleotides: TGTGCCACCAGTGCCGGACAGGGCTATGGCTACACCTTC. It yields the protein CATSAGQGYGYTF.

V and J are TRBV7-9 and TRBJ2-1; 7 bases match TRBD1. The CDR3 consists of 13 residues. V shed 6 bases and J 12 bases; nucleotides not matched to a gene: 11. Per the germline V gene, CDR1 is SEHNR and CDR2 is FQNEAQ (reference sequence). The CDR3 sequence is CASRLTLRQGQFF. CDR3 DNA sequence: TGTGCCAGCAGATTAACCCTAAGACAGGGGCAGTTCTTC.

This clonotype was seen repeatedly, ten times or more. The V and J genes are TRBV2 and TRBJ2-1; TRBD1 might be the D (6 bases). Trimming pared 9 bases from V and 0 bases from J, leaving 15 bases between. CDR3 length: 15 residues. The germline V gene encodes CDR1 SNHLY and CDR2 FYNNEI. CDR3 coding DNA: TGTGCCAGAGACGCAGGGGAAAGCTCCTACAATGAGCAGTTCTTC. Its translation is CARDAGESSYNEQFF.

This clonotype occurred many times. V is TRBV28 and J is TRBJ1-1; a possible D gene is TRBD1 (5 bases). Trimming took off 3 bases at V and 5 bases at J, with 16 bases between the two ends. Germline loops: CDR1 MDHEN, CDR2 SYDVKM. The CDR3 extends over 15 amino acids. CDR3 in amino acids: CASSLSFGTKTEAFF. CDR3 DNA sequence: TGTGCCAGCAGTTTGTCGTTTGGGACGAAAACTGAAGCTTTCTTT.

This clonotype came up a few times. This chain links TRBV20-1 with TRBJ2-7; a weak D match, TRBD1 (5 bases). This CDR3 has 12 residues. Per the germline V gene, CDR1 is DFQATT and CDR2 is SNEGSKA (reference sequence). Trimming left V 4 bases short and J 4 bases short, with 11 bases between. The CDR3 region has the DNA TGCAGTGCTACACAGGAATCGTACGAGCAGTACTTC. It is translated as CSATQESYEQYF.

This clonotype appeared a few times. V gene TRBV6-5 combines with J gene TRBJ1-3; D is unclear. From germline, CDR1 is MNHEY and CDR2 SVGAGI. V was pared by 5 bases and J by 1 base, with 9 bases between. The CDR3 loop spans 14 amino acids. The CDR3 DNA follows: TGTGCCAGCAGTATGGGTCGTTCTGGAAACACCATATATTTT. This codes for CASSMGRSGNTIYF.

This clonotype appeared many times. The chain joins TRBV7-8 to TRBJ1-5, with D maybe TRBD1 (5 bases). Germline CDR1 is SGHVS and CDR2 is FQNEAQ. CDR3 length equals 15 residues. The ends were cut back, 5 bases at V and 3 bases at J, with 14 bases in the middle. CDR3 DNA: TGTGCCAGCAGCCCCCGGGGCCTCTCCAATCAGCCCCAGCATTTT. Its translation is CASSPRGLSNQPQHF.

This chain joins TRBV11-2 and TRBJ2-2; D remains ambiguous. The CDR3 is 16 residues long. The V end lost 2 bases, the J end lost 8 bases, and 18 bases lay between the germline ends. Per the germline V gene, CDR1 is SGHAT and CDR2 is FQNNGV. The CDR3 DNA follows: TGTGCCAGCAGCTTAACGTCGGCCGATCCGCGGGGGGAGCTGTTTTTT. It specifies CASSLTSADPRGELFF. Combining the CDR3 with reference TRBV11-2 and TRBJ2-2 gives the whole variable domain EAGVAQSPRYKIIEKRQSVAFWCNPISGHATLYWYQQILGQGPKLLIQFQNNGVVDDSQLPKDRFSAERLKGVDSTLKIQPAKLEDSAVYLCASSLTSADPRGELFFGEGSRLTVL.

This clonotype was detected ten times or more. The V and J genes are TRBV7-9 and TRBJ1-1, with D perhaps TRBD1 (5 bases). Germline V gene data show CDR1 as SEHNR and CDR2 as FQNEAQ (reference sequence). Trimming pared 4 bases from V and 6 bases from J, leaving 24 bases between. This CDR3 region has 17 residues. CDR3 sequence: CASSSSDGAQTVAEAFF. CDR3 nucleotides: TGTGCCAGCAGCTCTTCTGATGGGGCGCAAACGGTCGCTGAAGCTTTCTTT.

This clonotype has only a few counts. An end of the junction does not agree with germline; a read error may underlie this. CDR3 sequence: CASSLIGDYGYTF. The CDR3 bases are TGTGCCAGCAGCTTGATCGGGGACTACGGCTACACCTTC. The chain uses TRBV5-4 and TRBJ1-2, with a possible D match to TRBD1 (5 bases). Germline values: CDR1 SGHNT, CDR2 YYREEE (reference sequence). This CDR3 has 13 amino acids. Based on the CDR3 plus reference TRBV5-4 and TRBJ1-2, the full variable domain is ETGVTQSPTHLIKTRGQQVTLRCSSQSGHNTVSWYQQALGQGPQFIFQYYREEENGRGNFPPRFSGLQFPNYSSELNVNALELDDSALYLCASSLIGDYGYTFGSGTRLTVV.

Ten or more counts support this clonotype. The chain links TRBV2 to TRBJ2-5, with unresolved D. The CDR3 totals 13 residues. V was clipped by 5 bases and J by 5 bases, with 12 bases between them. Germline V CDR1 and CDR2: SNHLY, FYNNEI. In nucleotides, the CDR3 is TGTGCCAGCAGTCCCCCATTGGGGGAGACCCAGTACTTC. It yields the protein CASSPPLGETQYF.

This clonotype has at least ten counts. This sequence joins TRBV9 and TRBJ2-3; D is possibly TRBD2 (5 bases). V was trimmed by 0 bases and J by 4 bases, leaving 12 bases between them. Germline V gene lookup returns CDR1 SGDLS and CDR2 YYNGEE. This CDR3 has 15 residues. The DNA of the CDR3 is TGTGCCAGCAGCGTAGAAGACGGGGTTGCAGATACGCAGTATTTT. Its protein is CASSVEDGVADTQYF.

This clonotype was seen a few times. This chain links TRBV20-1 with TRBJ2-5; D unclear. Germline assignment: CDR1 DFQATT and CDR2 SNEGSKA (reference sequence). This CDR3 has 11 residues. Trimming shortened V by 3 bases and J by 4 bases, and 6 bases separated the two germline ends. This CDR3 reads CSASARETQYF. As DNA, the CDR3 is TGCAGTGCTAGTGCCCGAGAGACCCAGTACTTC.

This clonotype was picked up many times. This chain links TRBV2 with TRBJ2-7, with unresolved D. Per the germline V gene, CDR1 is SNHLY and CDR2 is FYNNEI. The CDR3 runs to 13 residues. V lost 8 bases and J lost 2, with 13 bases in between. The CDR3 loop is CASSAGEAYEQYF. The CDR3 nucleotides read TGTGCCAGCTCAGCCGGAGAGGCCTACGAGCAGTACTTC.

Regarding this clonotype: A much larger clonotype is one base distant, so this may be a read error. This chain connects TRBV7-6 to TRBJ2-5; D is perhaps TRBD2 (5 bases). The CDR3 runs to 13 residues. Germline V gene data show CDR1 as SGHVS and CDR2 as FNYEAQ. The CDR3 nucleotides are TGTGTCAGCAGCTTAGCGCTGAGGGAGACCCAGTACTTC. As protein: CVSSLALRETQYF.

A few counts support this clonotype. One junction end disagrees with the germline gene, perhaps due to a read error. J is TRBJ2-7 and V is TRBV28; TRBD1 might be the D (6 bases). Per germline, CDR1 MDHEN and CDR2 SYDVKM. The CDR3 extends over 15 amino acids. This chain's CDR3 is CASSIAKDSNYEQHF. The CDR3 region has the DNA TGTGCCAGCAGCATAGCAAAGGACAGCAATTACGAGCAGCACTTC. Complete variable domain (other parts from reference TRBV28 and TRBJ2-7): DVKVTQSSRYLVKRTGEKVFLECVQDMDHENMFWYRQDPGLGLRLIYFSYDVKMKEKGDIPEGYSVSREKKERFSLILESASTNQTSMYLCASSIAKDSNYEQHFGPGTRLTVT.

This clonotype was seen at least ten times. The genes are TRBV29-1 and TRBJ1-2; D unclear. Trimming stripped 0 bases from V and 7 bases from J, with 9 bases between. This CDR3 is 12 amino acids long. Germline CDR1 reads SQVTM; CDR2 reads ANQGSEA. CDR3: CSVEDGRVGYTF. Written as DNA, the CDR3 is TGCAGCGTTGAAGATGGGAGGGTTGGCTACACCTTC.